Listed here are 3 T cell receptor beta chains from one sample, sequenced in a study of T cell responses to AZD1222 COVID-19 vaccine listed by TCRdb under 2021. The sample's time point label, decoded: about 28 days (+/-7) after the second vaccine dose. Libraries were built with the immunoSEQ multiplex PCR assay. What TCRdb holds here is the immuneACCESS table cut down to in-frame rearrangements. Part of the clones is not present; checked against another copy, under half of the missing clones reflect an unresolved V gene, and the others are unexplained. Counted in this sample were about 200,000 clones; around 93% of them appeared once. The leading ten clones occupy about 1% of the sample. This specimen consisted of peripheral blood, obtained 28 days after the second AZD1222 dose. The receptors shown here come from an adult who received the AZD1222 COVID-19 vaccine.

The chain is built from TRBV7-3 and TRBJ2-5; D is perhaps TRBD1 (6 bases). Trimming took off 4 bases at V and 4 bases at J, with 16 bases between the two ends. CDR3 length equals 15 residues. The V gene's germline CDR1 is SGHTA and CDR2 FQGTGA. The CDR3 bases are TGTGCCAGCAGCTCCAGGGGTTTACTAGGAGAGACCCAGTACTTC. Encoded protein: CASSSRGLLGETQYF.

J is TRBJ2-5 and V is TRBV15; D gene uncertain. This CDR3 is built from 14 residues. Germline lookup yields CDR1 LNHNV and CDR2 YYDKDF (reference sequence). Trimming pared 5 bases from V and 7 bases from J, leaving 17 bases between. The chain's CDR3 is CATSPVRTAGTQYF. The CDR3 DNA reads as TGTGCCACCAGCCCGGTTCGGACGGCCGGGACCCAGTACTTC.

The rearrangement links TRBV2 to TRBJ2-1, with 11 bases that match TRBD2. Trimming cost V 11 bases and J 5 bases; bases outside gene matches: 5. This CDR3 has 13 residues. Germline assignment: CDR1 SNHLY and CDR2 FYNNEI. CDR3 DNA: TGTGCCCGCACTAGCGGGGGTAACAATGAGCAGTTCTTC. Translated, it gives CARTSGGNNEQFF.